This is a list of T cell receptor beta chains from one sample in a study of T cells in Graves' hyperthyroidism and ophthalmopathy. Each CDR3 protein is one row after TCRdb ran MiXCR on the multiplex PCR reads. The sample holds about 400,000 distinct CDR3 sequences, roughly 13% seen once. The material sequenced was blood. The receptors stem from a woman between 18 and 29 years old with Graves' hyperthyroidism. The CDR3 runs from the conserved cysteine through the conserved F or W. Fields, in order: D gene, V gene, J gene, clone size, CDR3 protein, CDR3 DNA. The D gene is left open where the match is weak. For some rows the clone size is stated as once, few or many, or as a class when expanded; others skip it.

TRBD2	TRBV15	TRBJ2-5	few	CATGPRAGVGETQYF	TGTGCCACCGGACCACGAGCGGGAGTGGGAGAGACCCAGTACTTC
NA	TRBV6-1	TRBJ2-3	few	CASRVNTDTQYF	TGTGCCAGCCGTGTGAACACAGATACGCAGTATTTT
NA	TRBV7-9	TRBJ1-3	few	CASSYYRDAPRTIYF	TGTGCCAGCAGCTACTACCGGGACGCGCCCAGGACCATATATTTT
TRBD2	TRBV3-1	TRBJ2-1	many	CASSQEILAGGGNEQFF	TGTGCCAGCAGCCAAGAAATCCTAGCGGGAGGGGGAAATGAGCAGTTCTTC
TRBD1	TRBV5-8	TRBJ1-1	NA	CASSLALGGQGFYTEAFF	TGTGCCAGCAGCTTGGCGCTTGGAGGACAGGGATTTTACACTGAAGCTTTCTTT
TRBD2	TRBV7-9	TRBJ2-5	many	CASTRTSGQETQYF	TGTGCCAGCACTCGGACTAGCGGTCAAGAGACCCAGTACTTC
TRBD2	TRBV12-3/TRBV12-4	TRBJ2-7	NA	CASRWTSGSSEQYF	TGTGCCAGCAGGTGGACTAGCGGGAGCAGCGAGCAGTACTTC
TRBD1	TRBV3-1	TRBJ2-7	many	CASTPLRDSLYEQYF	TGTGCCAGCACCCCCCTCCGGGACAGCCTATACGAGCAGTACTTC
NA	TRBV4-3	TRBJ2-6	NA	CASSQDGAGALSGANVLTF	TGCGCCAGCAGCCAAGATGGAGCAGGGGCCTTATCTGGGGCCAACGTCCTGACTTTC
NA	TRBV6-1	TRBJ2-2	many	CASLRESNTGELFF	TGTGCCAGCCTGAGGGAAAGCAATACCGGGGAGCTGTTTTTT
TRBD1	TRBV20-1	TRBJ1-2	few	CSARQGADYGYTF	TGCAGTGCTCGACAGGGGGCTGACTATGGCTACACCTTC
NA	TRBV7-2	TRBJ2-1	many	CASSLDFGATSYNEQFF	TGTGCCAGCAGCTTAGATTTCGGGGCCACCTCCTACAATGAGCAGTTCTTC
NA	TRBV20-1	TRBJ2-1	many	CSARDQSGDEQFF	TGCAGTGCTAGAGATCAGTCGGGCGATGAGCAGTTCTTC
TRBD1	TRBV6-1	TRBJ1-4	NA	CASKDRILEKLFF	TGTGCCAGTAAGGACAGGATTCTTGAAAAACTGTTTTTT
NA	TRBV6-1	TRBJ2-5	many	CASKRTEETQYF	TGTGCCAGCAAGAGGACAGAAGAGACCCAGTACTTC
NA	TRBV7-3	TRBJ1-2	NA	CASSLDGKYGYTF	TGTGCCAGCAGCTTGGACGGGAAATATGGCTACACCTTC
NA	TRBV18	TRBJ1-1	NA	CASSPSNRAPTEAFF	TGTGCCAGCTCACCAAGTAATAGGGCACCCACTGAAGCTTTCTTT
NA	TRBV27	TRBJ2-5	many	CASSSAEPQETQYF	TGTGCCAGCAGTTCCGCGGAGCCCCAAGAGACCCAGTACTTC
NA	TRBV28	TRBJ1-4	NA	CASSLQREKLFF	TGTGCCAGCAGCCTACAGCGTGAAAAACTGTTTTTT
TRBD2	TRBV6-1	TRBJ2-3	many	CASSAGGRLAGTDTQYF	TGTGCCAGCAGTGCTGGCGGGAGGCTAGCGGGCACAGATACGCAGTATTTT
TRBD1	TRBV19	TRBJ1-5	NA	CASSTRDRGLGQPQHF	TGTGCCAGTAGTACCCGAGACAGGGGGCTTGGTCAGCCCCAGCATTTT
TRBD1	TRBV3-1	TRBJ1-2	many	CASSQLDREIRQGYTF	TGTGCCAGCAGCCAACTAGACAGGGAAATTCGTCAAGGCTACACCTTC
NA	TRBV20-1	TRBJ2-5	NA	CSARDEETQYF	TGCAGTGCTAGGGATGAGGAGACCCAGTACTTC
NA	TRBV20-1	TRBJ2-5	many	CSAVTRGQETQYF	TGCAGTGCTGTAACTAGGGGCCAAGAGACCCAGTACTTC
NA	TRBV10-3	TRBJ1-1	NA	CAISGHNREVTEAFF	TGTGCCATCAGTGGACATAACAGGGAGGTCACTGAAGCTTTCTTT
TRBD2	TRBV10-2	TRBJ2-1	NA	CASSTSARYNEQFF	TGCGCCAGCAGTACTAGCGCAAGATACAATGAGCAGTTCTTC
NA	TRBV5-4	TRBJ2-1	many	CASSLLGGNTEQFF	TGTGCCAGCAGCCTCCTAGGTGGTAACACCGAGCAGTTCTTC
NA	TRBV7-6	TRBJ1-1	NA	CASRQLLGATEAFF	TGTGCCAGCAGGCAACTCCTAGGGGCCACTGAAGCTTTCTTT
NA	TRBV12-5	TRBJ2-2	many	CASGSITGELFF	TGTGCTAGTGGATCGATCACCGGGGAGCTGTTTTTT
NA	TRBV11-2	TRBJ1-2	few	CASSQKGTEYGYTF	TGTGCCAGCAGCCAAAAGGGGACCGAATATGGCTACACCTTC
TRBD1	TRBV2	TRBJ1-5	many	CASSERTGRGAQHF	TGTGCCAGCAGTGAACGGACAGGGCGCGGGGCCCAGCATTTT
NA	TRBV6-2/TRBV6-3	TRBJ1-1	many	CASSFDGQTLNTEAFF	TGTGCCAGCAGTTTCGACGGACAGACACTGAACACTGAAGCTTTCTTT
NA	TRBV9	TRBJ2-1	NA	CASSVEAHEQFF	TGTGCCAGCAGCGTAGAGGCTCATGAGCAGTTCTTC
TRBD1	TRBV5-5	TRBJ1-6	many	CASSLEDRGNSPLHF	TGTGCCAGCAGCTTGGAGGACAGGGGTAATTCACCCCTCCACTTT
NA	TRBV27	TRBJ2-1	many	CASSFDQRGDFYNEQFF	TGTGCCAGCAGTTTTGACCAGCGTGGGGACTTCTACAATGAGCAGTTCTTC
TRBD1	TRBV20-1	TRBJ2-7	many	CSANRQGPYEQYF	TGCAGTGCTAACCGACAGGGTCCCTACGAGCAGTACTTC
NA	TRBV3-1	TRBJ1-1	many	CASSQDPENTEAFF	TGTGCCAGCAGCCAAGACCCGGAGAACACTGAAGCTTTCTTT
TRBD1	TRBV2	TRBJ1-2	many	CASSPRGGGYILYGYTF	TGTGCCAGCAGCCCCCGGGGAGGGGGCTACATCCTCTATGGCTACACCTTC
NA	TRBV12-3/TRBV12-4	TRBJ2-3	many	CASSPRGAPQADTQYF	TGTGCCAGCAGTCCCCGAGGGGCTCCCCAGGCAGATACGCAGTATTTT
TRBD1	TRBV7-2	TRBJ2-6	many	CASSLLRDRAAVLTF	TGTGCCAGCAGCTTACTTAGGGACAGGGCAGCCGTCCTGACTTTC
NA	TRBV27	TRBJ2-3	many	CASSWRPADTQYF	TGTGCCAGCAGCTGGAGACCGGCTGATACGCAGTATTTT
TRBD2	TRBV13	TRBJ2-7	many	CASSSGLAGVRQYF	TGTGCCAGCAGCTCGGGACTAGCGGGAGTCAGGCAGTACTTC
TRBD2	TRBV11-2	TRBJ2-5	many	CASSFRTSGALQETQYF	TGTGCCAGCAGCTTCAGGACTAGCGGTGCCCTCCAAGAGACCCAGTACTTC
NA	TRBV5-1	TRBJ2-7	many	CASSLFLQGSYEQYF	TGCGCCAGCAGCTTGTTTTTGCAGGGGTCCTACGAGCAGTACTTC
NA	TRBV9	TRBJ2-1	few	CASSVDRTYNEQFF	TGTGCCAGCAGCGTAGACAGGACCTACAATGAGCAGTTCTTC
NA	TRBV7-9	TRBJ1-3	few	CASSRATGTSGNTIYF	TGTGCCAGCAGCCGTGCCACAGGGACCTCTGGAAACACCATATATTTT